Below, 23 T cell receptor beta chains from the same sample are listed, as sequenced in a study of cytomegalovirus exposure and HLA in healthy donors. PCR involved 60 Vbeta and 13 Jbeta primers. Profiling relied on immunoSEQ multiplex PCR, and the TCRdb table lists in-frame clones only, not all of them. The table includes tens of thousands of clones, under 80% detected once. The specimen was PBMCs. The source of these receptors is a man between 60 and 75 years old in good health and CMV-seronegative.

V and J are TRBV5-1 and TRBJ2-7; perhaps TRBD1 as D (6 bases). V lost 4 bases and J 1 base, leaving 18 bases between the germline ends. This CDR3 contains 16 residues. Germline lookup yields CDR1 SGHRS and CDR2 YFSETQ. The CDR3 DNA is TGCGCCAGCAGCAAGGGGGAATCCAGCCAGTCCTACGAGCAGTACTTC. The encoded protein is CASSKGESSQSYEQYF.

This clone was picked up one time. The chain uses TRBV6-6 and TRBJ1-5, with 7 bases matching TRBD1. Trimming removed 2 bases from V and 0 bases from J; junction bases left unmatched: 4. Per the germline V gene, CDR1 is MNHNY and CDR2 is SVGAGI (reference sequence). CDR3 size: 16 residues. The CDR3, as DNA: TGTGCCAGCAGTTACGGGACAGACCTTAGCAATCAGCCCCAGCATTTT. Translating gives CASSYGTDLSNQPQHF.

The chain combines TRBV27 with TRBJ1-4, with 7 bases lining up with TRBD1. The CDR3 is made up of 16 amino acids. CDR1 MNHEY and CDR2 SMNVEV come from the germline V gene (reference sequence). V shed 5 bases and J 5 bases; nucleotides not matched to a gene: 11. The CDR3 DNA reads TGTGCCAGCAGTCCCCTCTCAGGGGGTCAGAATGAAAAACTGTTTTTT. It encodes CASSPLSGGQNEKLFF.

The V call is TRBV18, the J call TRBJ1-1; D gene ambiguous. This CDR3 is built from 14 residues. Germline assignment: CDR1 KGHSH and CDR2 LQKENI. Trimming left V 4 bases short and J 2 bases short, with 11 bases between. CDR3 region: CASSLDPGNTEAFF. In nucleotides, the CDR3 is TGTGCCAGCTCACTCGACCCGGGAAACACTGAAGCTTTCTTT.

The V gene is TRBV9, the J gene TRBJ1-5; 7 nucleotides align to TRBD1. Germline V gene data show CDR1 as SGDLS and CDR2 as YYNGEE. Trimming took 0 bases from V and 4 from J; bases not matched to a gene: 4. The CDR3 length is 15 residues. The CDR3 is CASSVEGTANQPQHF. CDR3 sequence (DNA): TGTGCCAGCAGCGTAGAAGGGACAGCAAATCAGCCCCAGCATTTT.

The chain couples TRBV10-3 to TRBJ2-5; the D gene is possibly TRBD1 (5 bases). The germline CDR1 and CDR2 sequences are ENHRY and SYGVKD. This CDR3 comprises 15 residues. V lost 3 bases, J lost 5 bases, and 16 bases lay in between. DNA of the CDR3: TGTGCCATCAGTGAAGGCCAGGGCGAAGGGGAGACCCAGTACTTC. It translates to CAISEGQGEGETQYF.

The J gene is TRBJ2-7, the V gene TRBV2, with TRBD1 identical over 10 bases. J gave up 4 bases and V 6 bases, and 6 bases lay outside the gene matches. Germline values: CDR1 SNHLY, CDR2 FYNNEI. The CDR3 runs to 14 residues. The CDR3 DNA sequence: TGTGCCAGCAGCCCGGACAGGGGGACGTACGAGCAGTACTTC. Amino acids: CASSPDRGTYEQYF.

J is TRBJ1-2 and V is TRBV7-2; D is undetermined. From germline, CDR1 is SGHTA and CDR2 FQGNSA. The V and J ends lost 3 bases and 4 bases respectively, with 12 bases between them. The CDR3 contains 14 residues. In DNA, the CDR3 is TGTGCCAGCAGCTTCTCATGGCAAACCTATGGCTACACCTTC. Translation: CASSFSWQTYGYTF. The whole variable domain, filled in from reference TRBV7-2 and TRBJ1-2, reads GAGVSQSPSNKVTEKGKDVELRCDPISGHTALYWYRQSLGQGLEFLIYFQGNSAPDKSGLPSDRFSAERTGGSVSTLTIQRTQQEDSAVYLCASSFSWQTYGYTFGSGTRLTVV.

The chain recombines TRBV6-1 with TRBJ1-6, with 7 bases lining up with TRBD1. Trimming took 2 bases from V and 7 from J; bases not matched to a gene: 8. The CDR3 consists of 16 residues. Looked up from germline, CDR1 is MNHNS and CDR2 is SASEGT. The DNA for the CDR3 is TGTGCCAGCAGTGAAACCGACAGGGTATACAATTCACCCCTCCACTTT. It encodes CASSETDRVYNSPLHF.

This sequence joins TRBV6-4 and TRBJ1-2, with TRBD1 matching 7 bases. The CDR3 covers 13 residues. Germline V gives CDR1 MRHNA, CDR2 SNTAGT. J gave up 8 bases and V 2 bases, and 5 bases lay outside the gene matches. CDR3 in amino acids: CASSDGTATGYTF. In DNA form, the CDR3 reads TGTGCCAGCAGTGACGGGACAGCTACAGGCTACACCTTC.

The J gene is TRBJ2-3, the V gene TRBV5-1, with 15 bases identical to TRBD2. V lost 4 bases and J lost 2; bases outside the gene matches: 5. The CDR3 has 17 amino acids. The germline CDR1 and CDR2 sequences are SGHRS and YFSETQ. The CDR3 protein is CASSPGLAGGDTDTQYF. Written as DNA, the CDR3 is TGCGCCAGCAGCCCCGGACTAGCGGGGGGGGACACAGATACGCAGTATTTT.

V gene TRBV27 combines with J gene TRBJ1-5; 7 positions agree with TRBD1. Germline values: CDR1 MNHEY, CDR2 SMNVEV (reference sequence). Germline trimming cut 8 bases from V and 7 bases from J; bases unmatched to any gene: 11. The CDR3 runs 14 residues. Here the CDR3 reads CASAVEGARQPQHF. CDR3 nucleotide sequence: TGTGCCAGCGCCGTAGAGGGGGCGAGACAGCCCCAGCATTTT.

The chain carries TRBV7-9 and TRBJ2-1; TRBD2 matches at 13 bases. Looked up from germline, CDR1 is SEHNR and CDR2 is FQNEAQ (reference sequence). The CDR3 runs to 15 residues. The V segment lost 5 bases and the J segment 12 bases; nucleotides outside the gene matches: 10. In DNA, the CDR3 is TGTGCCAGCAGCCCTACTAGCGGGGGGGCCAATAGGCAGTTCTTC. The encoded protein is CASSPTSGGANRQFF.

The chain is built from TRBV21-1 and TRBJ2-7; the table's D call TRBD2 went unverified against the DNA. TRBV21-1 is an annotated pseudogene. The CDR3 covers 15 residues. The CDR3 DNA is TGTGCCAGCAGCAACTCCGGGACTAGAGAGGACGAGCAGTACTTC. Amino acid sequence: CASSNSGTREDEQYF.

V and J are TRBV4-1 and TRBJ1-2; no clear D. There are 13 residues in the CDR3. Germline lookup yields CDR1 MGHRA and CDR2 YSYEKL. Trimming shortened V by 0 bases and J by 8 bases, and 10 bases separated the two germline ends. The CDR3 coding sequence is TGCGCCAGCAGCCAAGATCCAGGCTGGGGCTACACCTTC. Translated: CASSQDPGWGYTF.

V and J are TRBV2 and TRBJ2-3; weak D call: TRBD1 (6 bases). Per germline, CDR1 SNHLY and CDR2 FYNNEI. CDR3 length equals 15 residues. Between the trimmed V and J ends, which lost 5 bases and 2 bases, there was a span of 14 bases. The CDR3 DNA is TGTGCCAGCAGTCTCACCAGGGGCCTCACAGATACGCAGTATTTT. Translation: CASSLTRGLTDTQYF. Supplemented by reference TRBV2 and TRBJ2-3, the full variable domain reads EPEVTQTPSHQVTQMGQEVILRCVPISNHLYFYWYRQILGQKVEFLVSFYNNEISEKSEIFDDQFSVERPDGSNFTLKIRSTKLEDSAMYFCASSLTRGLTDTQYFGPGTRLTVL.

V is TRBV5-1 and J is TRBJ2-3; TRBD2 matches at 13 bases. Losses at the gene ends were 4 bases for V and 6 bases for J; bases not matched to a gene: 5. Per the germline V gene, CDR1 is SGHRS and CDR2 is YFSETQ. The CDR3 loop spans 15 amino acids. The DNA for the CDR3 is TGCGCCAGCAGCCCTGGGACTAGCGGGGTCGATACGCAGTATTTT. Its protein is CASSPGTSGVDTQYF.

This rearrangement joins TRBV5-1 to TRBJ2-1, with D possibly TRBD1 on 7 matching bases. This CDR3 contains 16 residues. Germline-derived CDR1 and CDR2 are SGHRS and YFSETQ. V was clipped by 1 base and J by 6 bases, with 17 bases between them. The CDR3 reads CASSLLAGGFGNEQFF. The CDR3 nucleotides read TGCGCCAGCAGCTTGCTGGCAGGGGGGTTTGGCAATGAGCAGTTCTTC.

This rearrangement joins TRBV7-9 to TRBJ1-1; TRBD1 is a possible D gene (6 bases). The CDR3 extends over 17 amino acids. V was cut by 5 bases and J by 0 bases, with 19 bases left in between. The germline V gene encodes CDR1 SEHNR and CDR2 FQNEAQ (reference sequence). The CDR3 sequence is CASSPRTVLLMNTEAFF. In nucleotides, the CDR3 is TGTGCCAGCAGCCCGCGGACAGTGTTACTGATGAACACTGAAGCTTTCTTT.

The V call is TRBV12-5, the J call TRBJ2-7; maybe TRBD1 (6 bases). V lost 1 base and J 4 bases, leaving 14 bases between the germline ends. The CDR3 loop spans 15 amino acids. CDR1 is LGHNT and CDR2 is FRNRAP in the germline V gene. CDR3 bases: TGTGCTAGTGGTTTGGCCCGGGACATAATATACGAGCAGTACTTC. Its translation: CASGLARDIIYEQYF.

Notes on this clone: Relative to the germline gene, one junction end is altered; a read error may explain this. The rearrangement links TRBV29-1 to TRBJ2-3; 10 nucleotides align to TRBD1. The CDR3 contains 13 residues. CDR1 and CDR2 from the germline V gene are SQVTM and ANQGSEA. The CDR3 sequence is CSVAGQGRDTQCF. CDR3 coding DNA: TGCAGCGTTGCGGGACAGGGGAGAGATACGCAGTGTTTT.

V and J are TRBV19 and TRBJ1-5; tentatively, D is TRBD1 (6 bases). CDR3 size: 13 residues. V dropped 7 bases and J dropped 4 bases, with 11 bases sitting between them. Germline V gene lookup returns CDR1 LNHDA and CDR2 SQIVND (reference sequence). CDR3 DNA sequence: TGTGCCAGTACCGGCCAGGGGAATCAGCCCCAGCATTTT. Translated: CASTGQGNQPQHF.

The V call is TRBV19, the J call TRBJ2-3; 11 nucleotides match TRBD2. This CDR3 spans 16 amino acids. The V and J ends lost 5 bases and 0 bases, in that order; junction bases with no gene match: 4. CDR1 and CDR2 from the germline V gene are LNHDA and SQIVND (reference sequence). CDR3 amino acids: CASSPRLAGSTDTQYF. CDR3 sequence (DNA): TGTGCCAGTAGTCCTCGACTAGCGGGGAGCACAGATACGCAGTATTTT. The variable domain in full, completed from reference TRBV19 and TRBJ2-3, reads DGGITQSPKYLFRKEGQNVTLSCEQNLNHDAMYWYRQDPGQGLRLIYYSQIVNDFQKGDIAEGYSVSREKKESFPLTVTSAQKNPTAFYLCASSPRLAGSTDTQYFGPGTRLTVL.